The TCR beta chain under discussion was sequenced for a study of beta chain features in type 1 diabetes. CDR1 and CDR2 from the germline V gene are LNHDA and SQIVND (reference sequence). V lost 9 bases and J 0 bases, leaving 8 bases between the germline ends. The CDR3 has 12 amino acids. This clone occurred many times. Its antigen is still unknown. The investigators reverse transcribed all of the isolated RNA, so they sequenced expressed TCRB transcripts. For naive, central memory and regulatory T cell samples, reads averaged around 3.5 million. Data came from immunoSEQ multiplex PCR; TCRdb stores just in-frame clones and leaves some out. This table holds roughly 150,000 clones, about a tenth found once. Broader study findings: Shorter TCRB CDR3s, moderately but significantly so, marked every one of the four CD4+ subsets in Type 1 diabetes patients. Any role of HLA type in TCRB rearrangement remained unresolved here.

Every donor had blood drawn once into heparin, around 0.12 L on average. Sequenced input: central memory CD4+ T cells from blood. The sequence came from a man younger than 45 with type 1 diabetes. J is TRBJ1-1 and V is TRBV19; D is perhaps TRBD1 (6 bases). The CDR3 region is CASQGMNTEAFF. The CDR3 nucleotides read TGTGCCAGCCAGGGGATGAACACTGAAGCTTTCTTT.